This T cell receptor (beta chain) is from a study of neurological immune-mediated disorders. Study outcomes and limitations: The greatest TCR clonal expansion occurred in HTLV-1-associated myelopathy and the least in multiple sclerosis, which fell below healthy controls.

The CDR3 has 18 amino acids. Germline V gene sequence: CDR1 LGHNA, CDR2 YNFKEQ. Trimming stripped 0 bases from V and 3 bases from J, with 18 bases between. This clonotype was seen ten or more times. Its antigen is as yet unknown. The unsorted libraries were prepared from 2 million PBMCs (stored at -80 C). The cDNA was synthesized by 5'RACE incorporating 10-nucleotide random UMIs. TCRdb passed the 5' RACE reads through MiXCR, listing each CDR3 protein once. Of 26,000 or so distinct CDR3 sequences in the sample, more than 10% were seen once. The V call is TRBV4-2, the J call TRBJ1-3; D possibly corresponds to TRBD1 (6 bases). Sequencing was done on a sample of PBMCs. This clonotype originated in a man in his sixties in good health. Written as DNA, the CDR3 is TGTGCCAGCAGCCAAGATCGAAGAGCGGGGGCTGGTGGAAACACCATATATTTT. Its translation is CASSQDRRAGAGGNTIYF.